The entry below gives a single T cell receptor (beta chain) sequence along with its context. The CDR3 contains 14 residues. Per germline, CDR1 LNHDA and CDR2 SQIVND (reference sequence). V was clipped by 9 bases and J by 0 bases, with 11 bases between them. The data were obtained in a study of T cells in Graves' hyperthyroidism and ophthalmopathy. Overall study context: The initial diagnosis was the point when peripheral blood was collected, ahead of any treatment.

What was amplified from RNA transcripts were TCR beta CDR3 regions. The TCR CDR3 first-round RT-PCR relied on the HTBI primer set. TCRdb recomputed calls from the multiplex PCR reads with MiXCR, one row per CDR3 protein. The sample holds 500,000 to 750,000 distinct CDR3 sequences, 14% seen once. The sample was blood. The chain joins TRBV19 to TRBJ2-2, with D maybe TRBD1 (6 bases). The receptor was isolated from a woman aged 18-35 years with Graves' ophthalmopathy. The CDR3 nucleotides read TGTGCCAGCCACAGGGCCGCGAACACCGGGGAGCTGTTTTTT. It codes for CASHRAANTGELFF.